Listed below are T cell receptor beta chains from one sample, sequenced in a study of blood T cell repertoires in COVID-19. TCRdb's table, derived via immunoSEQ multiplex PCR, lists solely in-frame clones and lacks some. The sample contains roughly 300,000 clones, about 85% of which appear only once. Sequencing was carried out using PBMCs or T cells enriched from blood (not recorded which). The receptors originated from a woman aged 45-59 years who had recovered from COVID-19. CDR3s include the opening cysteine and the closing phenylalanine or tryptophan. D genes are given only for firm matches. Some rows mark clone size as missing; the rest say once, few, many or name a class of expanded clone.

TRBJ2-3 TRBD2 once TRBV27 TGTGCCAGCAGTTTATCCAGGACTAGTCGCGGAGATACGCAGTATTTT CASSLSRTSRGDTQYF
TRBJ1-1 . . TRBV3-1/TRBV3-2 TGTGCCAGCAGCCAAATCAGCGGGGGGGACACTGAAGCTTTCTTT CASSQISGGDTEAFF
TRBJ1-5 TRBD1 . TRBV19 TGTGCCAGTATTGGGGGGACAGGGCTTAAACAGCCCCAGCATTTT CASIGGTGLKQPQHF
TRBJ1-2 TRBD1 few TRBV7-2 TGTGCCAGCAGCGTCCCATCCGACAGGGTGAAAGGCTACACCTTC CASSVPSDRVKGYTF
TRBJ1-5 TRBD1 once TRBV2 TGTGCCAGCAGTGGGACAGGTACAGATCAGCCCCAGCATTTT CASSGTGTDQPQHF
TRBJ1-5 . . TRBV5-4 TGTGCCAGCAGCCGGGGCAATCAGCCCCAGCATTTT CASSRGNQPQHF
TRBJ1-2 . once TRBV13 TGTGCCAGCAGCTCGACAGTTTATGGCTACACCTTC CASSSTVYGYTF
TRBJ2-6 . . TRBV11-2 TGTGCCAGCAGCCTAGGGGCCAACGTCCTGACTTTC CASSLGANVLTF
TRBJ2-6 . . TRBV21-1 TGTGCCAGCAGCCATCCCCCCTCTGGGGCCAACGTCCTGACTTTC CASSHPPSGANVLTF
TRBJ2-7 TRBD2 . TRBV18 TGTGCCAGCTCACCACAAGTCGGTAGCGGGGGCTCCTACGAGCAGTACTTC CASSPQVGSGGSYEQYF
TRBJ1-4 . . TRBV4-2 TGTGCCAGCAGCCAAGTTTCAGGGGCCGAGGAAAAACTGTTTTTT CASSQVSGAEEKLFF
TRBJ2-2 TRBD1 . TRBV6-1 TGTGCCAGCAGTGAAACAGGGGACCGCACCGGGGAGCTGTTTTTT CASSETGDRTGELFF
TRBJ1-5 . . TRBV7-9 TGTGCCAGCAGCTTAACACAGGGCTGGCCCCAGCATTTT CASSLTQGWPQHF
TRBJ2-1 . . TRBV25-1 TGTGCCAGCAGTCCTACTAGCCCAGGCGATGAGCAGTTCTTC CASSPTSPGDEQFF
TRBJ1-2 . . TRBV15 TGTGCCACCAGCAGAGTCGGCGGGGTAGGCTACACCTTC CATSRVGGVGYTF
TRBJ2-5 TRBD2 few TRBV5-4 TGTGCCAGCACCCCAAGGGGGGTAGCGGGAGCCCAAGAGACCCAGTACTTC CASTPRGVAGAQETQYF
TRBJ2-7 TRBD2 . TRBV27 TGTGCCAGCAGTTTATCTTGGACCGGACTAGCCCCCTACGAGCAGTACTTC CASSLSWTGLAPYEQYF
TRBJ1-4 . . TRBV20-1 TGCAGTGCTAGTCCCGATGCAGCGGGAAATGAAAAACTGTTTTTT CSASPDAAGNEKLFF
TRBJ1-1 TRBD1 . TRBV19 TGTGCCAGTAGTATTGGGCGACAGGGGGTATCTGAAGCTTTCTTT CASSIGRQGVSEAFF
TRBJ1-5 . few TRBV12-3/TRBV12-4 TGTGCCAGCAGTTTCAAGGGGAATCAGCCCCAGCATTTT CASSFKGNQPQHF
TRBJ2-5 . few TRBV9 TGTGCCAGCAGCACTTATTTCGGGACCCAGTACTTC CASSTYFGTQYF
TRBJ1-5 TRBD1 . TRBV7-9 TGTGCCAGCAGCCCGGACGGAGGGGGCCAGCCCCAGCATTTT CASSPDGGGQPQHF
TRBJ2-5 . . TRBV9 TGTGCCAGCAGCGTAGTTTCGGGAGAGACCCAGTACTTC CASSVVSGETQYF
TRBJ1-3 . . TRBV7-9 TGTGCCAGCAGCTTAGGGGACTCCCGAGGAAACACCATATATTTT CASSLGDSRGNTIYF
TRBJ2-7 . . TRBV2 TGTGCCAGCAGTTGGAGATACGAGCAGTACTTC CASSWRYEQYF
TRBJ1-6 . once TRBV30 TGTGCCTGGAGTGGGGCTCGACCAGGGGAAAATTCACCCCTCCACTTT CAWSGARPGENSPLHF
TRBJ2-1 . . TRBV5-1 TGCGCCAGCAGTCGGGGCCAGGGGAGCTCCTACAATGAGCAGTTCTTC CASSRGQGSSYNEQFF
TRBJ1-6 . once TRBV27 TGTGCCAGCAGTTACCGACAGGATTGGTCACCCCTCCACTTT CASSYRQDWSPLHF
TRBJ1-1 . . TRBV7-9 TGTGCCAGCAGCTTTGAGAACTTCACTGAAGCTTTCTTT CASSFENFTEAFF
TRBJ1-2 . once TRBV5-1 TGCGCCAGCAGCTTGATCTCACAGGTCGAGGGCTACACCTTC CASSLISQVEGYTF
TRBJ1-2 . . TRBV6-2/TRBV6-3 TGTGCCAGCAGCCCCCACCAACGGACTACTTATGGCTACACCTTC CASSPHQRTTYGYTF
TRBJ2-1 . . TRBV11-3 TGTGCCAGCAGCTACTACCAGGGGAAGGGTGAGCAGTTCTTC CASSYYQGKGEQFF
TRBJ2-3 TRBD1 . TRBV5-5 TGTGCCAGCAGCTTCGGTGGACAGGGGATAGATACGCAGTATTTT CASSFGGQGIDTQYF
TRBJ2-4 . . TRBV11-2 TGTGCCAGCAGCTTTCGGGCAGGAGGGGCCAAAAACATTCAGTACTTC CASSFRAGGAKNIQYF
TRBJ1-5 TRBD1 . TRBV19 TGTGCCAGTAGTATTTACGCCGGAGGGGGCGAGGGGCAGCCCCAGCATTTT CASSIYAGGGEGQPQHF
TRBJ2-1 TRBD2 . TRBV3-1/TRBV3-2 TGTGCCAGCAGCCCACTAGCGGGAGCTGAGCAGTTCTTC CASSPLAGAEQFF
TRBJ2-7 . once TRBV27 TGTGCCAGCAGTTTATCGTCAGGTGACCCCTCCTACGAGCAGTACTTC CASSLSSGDPSYEQYF
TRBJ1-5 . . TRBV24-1 TGTGCCACCAGTGCGGGGGGATTTGGCAATCAGCCCCAGCATTTT CATSAGGFGNQPQHF
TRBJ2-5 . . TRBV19 TGTGCCAGTAGTCCTAGCACCCAAGAGACCCAGTACTTC CASSPSTQETQYF
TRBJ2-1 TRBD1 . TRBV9 TGTGCCAGCAGCGCGACCGGGACAGCATACAATGAGCAGTTCTTC CASSATGTAYNEQFF
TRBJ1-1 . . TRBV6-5 TGTGCCAGCAGGCAACAGGTCCACCTTGACACTGAAGCTTTCTTT CASRQQVHLDTEAFF
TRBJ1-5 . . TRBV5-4 TGTGCCAGCAGAATACAGGGTTATAGCAATCAGCCCCAGCATTTT CASRIQGYSNQPQHF
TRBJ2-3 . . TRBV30 TGTGCCTGGAGTAGCGGTCCTAGCACAGATACGCAGTATTTT CAWSSGPSTDTQYF
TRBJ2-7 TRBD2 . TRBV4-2 TGTGCCAGCAGCCGGGGCAGGGAGGGTTCCTACGAGCAGTACTTC CASSRGREGSYEQYF
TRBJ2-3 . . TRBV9 TGTGCCAGCAGCGTAGAGGGAGTCACAGATACGCAGTATTTT CASSVEGVTDTQYF
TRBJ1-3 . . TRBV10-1 TGCGCCAGCAGTGAGAGACTAACCTCTGGAAACACCATATATTTT CASSERLTSGNTIYF
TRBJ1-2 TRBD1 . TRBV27 TGTGCCAGCAGTCCACGGACAGGGCGCCCTATTAACTATGGCTACACCTTC CASSPRTGRPINYGYTF
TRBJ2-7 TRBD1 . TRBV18 TGTGCCAGCTCCTGGGACAGGGATCAATACGAGCAGTACTTC CASSWDRDQYEQYF
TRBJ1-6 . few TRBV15 TGTGCCACCAGCGGGGCTCTAAATTCACCCCTCCACTTT CATSGALNSPLHF
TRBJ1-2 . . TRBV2 TGTGCCAGCAGTCCAGATAGGAGGGGCTACACCTTC CASSPDRRGYTF
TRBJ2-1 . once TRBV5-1 TGCGCCAGCAGCTCCTCCGTCGCGCGCGGGGACAATGAGCAGTTCTTC CASSSSVARGDNEQFF
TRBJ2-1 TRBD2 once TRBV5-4 TGTGCCAGCAGCGCCGGACTAGCGGGAGATGAGCAGTTCTTC CASSAGLAGDEQFF
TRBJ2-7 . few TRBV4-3 TGCGCCAGCAGCCATAACCTGGGACCGGGACTCCAATACGAGCAGTACTTC CASSHNLGPGLQYEQYF
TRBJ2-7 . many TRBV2 TGTGCCAGCAGTGAGGAGGGAACCTACGAGCAGTACTTC CASSEEGTYEQYF
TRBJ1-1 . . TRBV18 TGTGCCAGCTCACCTCCATTCGGGGGTGGTAGGGGCACTGAAGCTTTCTTT CASSPPFGGGRGTEAFF